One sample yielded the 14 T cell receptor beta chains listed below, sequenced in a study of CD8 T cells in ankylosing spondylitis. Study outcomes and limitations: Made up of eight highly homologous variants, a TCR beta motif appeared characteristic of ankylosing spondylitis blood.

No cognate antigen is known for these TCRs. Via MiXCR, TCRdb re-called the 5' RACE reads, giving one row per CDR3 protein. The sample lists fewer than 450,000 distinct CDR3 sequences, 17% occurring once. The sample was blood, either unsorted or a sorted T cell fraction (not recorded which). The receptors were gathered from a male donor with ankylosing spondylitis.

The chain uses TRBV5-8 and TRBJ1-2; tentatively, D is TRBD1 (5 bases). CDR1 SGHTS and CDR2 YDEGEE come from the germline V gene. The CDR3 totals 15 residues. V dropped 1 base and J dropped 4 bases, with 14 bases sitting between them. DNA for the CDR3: TGTGCCAGCAGCTTGCTGCCGGGGGGGGTCTATGGCTACACCTTC. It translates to CASSLLPGGVYGYTF.

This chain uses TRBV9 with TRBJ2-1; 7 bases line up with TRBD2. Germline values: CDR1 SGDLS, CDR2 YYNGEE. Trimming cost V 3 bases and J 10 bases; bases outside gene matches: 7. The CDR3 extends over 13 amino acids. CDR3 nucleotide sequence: TGTGCCAGCAGCGCCCGACTAGCATCCGAGCAGTTCTTC. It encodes CASSARLASEQFF.

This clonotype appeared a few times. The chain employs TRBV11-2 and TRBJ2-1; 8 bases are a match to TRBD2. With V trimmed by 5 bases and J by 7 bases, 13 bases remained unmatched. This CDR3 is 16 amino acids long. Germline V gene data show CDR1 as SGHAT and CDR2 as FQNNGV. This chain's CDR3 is CASSLPREAFGNEQFF. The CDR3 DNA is TGTGCCAGCAGCCTCCCGCGGGAGGCCTTTGGGAATGAGCAGTTCTTC.

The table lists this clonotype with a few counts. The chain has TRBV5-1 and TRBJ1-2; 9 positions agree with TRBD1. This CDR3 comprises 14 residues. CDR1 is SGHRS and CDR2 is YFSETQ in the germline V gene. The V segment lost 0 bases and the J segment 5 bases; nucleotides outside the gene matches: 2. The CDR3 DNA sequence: TGCGCCAGCAGCTTGGAAGACAGGGGGTATGGCTACACCTTC. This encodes CASSLEDRGYGYTF.

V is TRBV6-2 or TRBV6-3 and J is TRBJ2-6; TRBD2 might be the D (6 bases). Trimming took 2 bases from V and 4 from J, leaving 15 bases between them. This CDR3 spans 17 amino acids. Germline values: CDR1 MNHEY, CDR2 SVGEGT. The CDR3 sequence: CASSYTGTSAGANVLTF. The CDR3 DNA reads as TGTGCCAGCAGTTACACTGGGACTTCGGCGGGGGCCAACGTCCTGACTTTC.

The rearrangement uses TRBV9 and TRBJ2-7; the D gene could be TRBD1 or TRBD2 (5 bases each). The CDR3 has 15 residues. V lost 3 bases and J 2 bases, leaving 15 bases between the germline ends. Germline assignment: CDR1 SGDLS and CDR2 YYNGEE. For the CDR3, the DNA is TGTGCCAGCAGCGCCCGGGACGTTGGACCCTACGAGCAGTACTTC. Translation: CASSARDVGPYEQYF.

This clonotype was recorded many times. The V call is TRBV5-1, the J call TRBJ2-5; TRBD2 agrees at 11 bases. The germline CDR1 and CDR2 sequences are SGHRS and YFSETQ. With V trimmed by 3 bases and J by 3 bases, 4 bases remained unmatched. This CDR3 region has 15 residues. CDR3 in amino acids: CASSSTSGVKETQYF. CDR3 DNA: TGCGCCAGCAGCTCGACTAGCGGGGTTAAAGAGACCCAGTACTTC.

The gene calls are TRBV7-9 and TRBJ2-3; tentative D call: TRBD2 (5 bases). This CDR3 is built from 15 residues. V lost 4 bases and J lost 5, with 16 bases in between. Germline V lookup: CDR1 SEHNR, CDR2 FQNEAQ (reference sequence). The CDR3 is CASSSRSLAGDTQYF. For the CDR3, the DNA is TGTGCCAGCAGCTCCAGGAGTCTAGCAGGAGATACGCAGTATTTT.

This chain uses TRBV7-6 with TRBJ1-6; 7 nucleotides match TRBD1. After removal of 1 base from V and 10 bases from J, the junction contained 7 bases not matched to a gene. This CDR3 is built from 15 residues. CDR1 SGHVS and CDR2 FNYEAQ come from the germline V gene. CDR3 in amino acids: CASSLETGLGSPLHF. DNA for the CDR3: TGTGCCAGCAGCTTAGAGACAGGGTTAGGGTCACCCCTCCACTTT.

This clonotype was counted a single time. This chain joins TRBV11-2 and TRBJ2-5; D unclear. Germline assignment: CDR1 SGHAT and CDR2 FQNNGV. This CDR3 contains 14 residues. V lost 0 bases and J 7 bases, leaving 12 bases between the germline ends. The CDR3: CASSLEPRAATQYF. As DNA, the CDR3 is TGTGCCAGCAGCTTAGAGCCTCGGGCCGCGACCCAGTACTTC. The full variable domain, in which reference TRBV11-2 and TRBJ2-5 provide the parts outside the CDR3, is EAGVAQSPRYKIIEKRQSVAFWCNPISGHATLYWYQQILGQGPKLLIQFQNNGVVDDSQLPKDRFSAERLKGVDSTLKIQPAKLEDSAVYLCASSLEPRAATQYFGPGTRLLVL.

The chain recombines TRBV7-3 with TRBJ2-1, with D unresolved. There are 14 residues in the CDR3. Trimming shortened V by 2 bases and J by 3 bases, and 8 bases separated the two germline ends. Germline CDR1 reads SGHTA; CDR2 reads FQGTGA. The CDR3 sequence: CASSLSGYYNEQFF. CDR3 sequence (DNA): TGTGCCAGCAGCTTATCTGGGTACTACAATGAGCAGTTCTTC.

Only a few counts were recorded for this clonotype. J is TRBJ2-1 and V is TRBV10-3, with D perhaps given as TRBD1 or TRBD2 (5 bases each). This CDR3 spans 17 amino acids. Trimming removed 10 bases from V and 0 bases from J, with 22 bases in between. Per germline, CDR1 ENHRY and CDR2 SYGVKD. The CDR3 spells CATRTGTRNTSYNEQFF. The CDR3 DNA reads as TGTGCCACTAGAACCGGGACCCGCAATACCTCCTACAATGAGCAGTTCTTC.

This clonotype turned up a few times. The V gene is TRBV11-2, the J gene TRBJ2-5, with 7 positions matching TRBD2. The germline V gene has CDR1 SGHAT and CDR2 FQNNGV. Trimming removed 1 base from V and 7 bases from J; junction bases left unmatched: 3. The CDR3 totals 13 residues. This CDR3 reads CASSLGDYSTQYF. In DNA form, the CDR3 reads TGTGCCAGCAGCTTAGGGGACTACTCGACCCAGTACTTC.

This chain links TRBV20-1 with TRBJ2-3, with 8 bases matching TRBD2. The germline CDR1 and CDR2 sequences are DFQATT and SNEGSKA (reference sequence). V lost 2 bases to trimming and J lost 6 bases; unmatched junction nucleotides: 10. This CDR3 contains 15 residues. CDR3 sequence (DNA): TGCAGTGCTAGAATAGCGGGGCTAGACAGGGATACGCAGTATTTT. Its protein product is CSARIAGLDRDTQYF.